These T cell receptor beta chains were read from a single sample in a study of cytomegalovirus exposure and HLA in healthy donors. The data were produced by immunoSEQ multiplex PCR, yet TCRdb's version contains in-frame clones alone and is incomplete. The table shows approximately 100,000 clones, with 75% occurring only once. The sequenced sample was PBMCs. The receptors derive from a man aged 50 to 59 in good health and CMV-seronegative. Each CDR3 is given with its conserved first and last residue. Each record gives: J gene, D gene, V gene, clone size, CDR3 DNA, CDR3 protein. D genes are given only for firm matches. Clone size is stated in some rows and not others, as once, few, many or a class when expanded.

TRBJ2-6	NA	TRBV4-1	NA	TGCGCCAGCAGCCAAGATCTGGCCAACGTCCTGACTTTC	CASSQDLANVLTF
TRBJ2-5	NA	TRBV7-9	NA	TGTGCCAGCAGCTTTTACCCCAGCCAAGAGACCCAGTACTTC	CASSFYPSQETQYF
TRBJ1-1	NA	TRBV12-1	NA	TGTGCCAGCAGCTTTACCAGCCACGACTCTATGAACACTGAAGCTTTCTTT	CASSFTSHDSMNTEAFF
TRBJ2-2	NA	TRBV11-2	NA	TGTGCCAGCAGCTTGGAGCGGCACACCGGGGAGCTGTTTTTT	CASSLERHTGELFF
TRBJ2-7	NA	TRBV5-4	NA	TGTGCCAGCAGCTTCGGGGGAGTAGGTGAGCAGTACTTC	CASSFGGVGEQYF
TRBJ2-1	TRBD1	TRBV7-3	NA	TGTGCCAGCAGCGAAGCAGGACAGGGTGGTGAGCAGTTCTTC	CASSEAGQGGEQFF
TRBJ1-2	NA	TRBV28	NA	TGTGCCAGCAGTTTAGGAGCTAACTATGGCTACACCTTC	CASSLGANYGYTF
TRBJ2-7	NA	TRBV5-1	NA	TGCGCCTCAAGAGTGGGAGACTACGAGCAGTACTTC	CASRVGDYEQYF
TRBJ1-5	NA	TRBV5-4	NA	TGTGCCAGCAGCTTGGCCGGGAACCAGCCCCAGCATTTT	CASSLAGNQPQHF
TRBJ2-6	NA	TRBV2	NA	TGTGCCAGCAGCAGGGACAACTCTGGGGCCAACGTCCTGACTTTC	CASSRDNSGANVLTF
TRBJ2-7	NA	TRBV5-1	few	TGCGCCAGCAGCTTGCTAGGCGGTACCTACGAGCAGTACTTC	CASSLLGGTYEQYF
TRBJ2-7	NA	TRBV11-2	once	TGTGCCAGCAGCTCTCTTTGGGCAGCCAGCTACGAGCAGTACTTC	CASSSLWAASYEQYF
TRBJ2-7	TRBD2	TRBV6-1	NA	TGTGCCAGCGGCCCCAAAGGGAGGGGAGGATACGAGCAGTACTTC	CASGPKGRGGYEQYF
TRBJ1-1	NA	TRBV19	NA	TGTGCCAGTAGTACTTCCGGACAGATGAACACTGAAGCTTTCTTT	CASSTSGQMNTEAFF
TRBJ1-2	NA	TRBV19	NA	TGTGCCACCGCGGGCTATGGCTACACCTTC	CATAGYGYTF
TRBJ2-5	TRBD2	TRBV7-7	once	TGTGCCAGCAGTTTAGCGGGGGCTAACCAAGAGACCCAGTACTTC	CASSLAGANQETQYF
TRBJ1-1	TRBD1	TRBV19	NA	TGTGCCAGTATACCGATGGGACAGGGGGCGCGGGGGACTGAAGCTTTCTTT	CASIPMGQGARGTEAFF
TRBJ1-4	NA	TRBV19	NA	TGTGCCAGTAGTATCGGGGTACACGAAAAACTGTTTTTT	CASSIGVHEKLFF
TRBJ1-2	TRBD1	TRBV29-1	NA	TGCAGCGTCCAAGGGGGACAGGGGGCAGGCTATGGCTACACCTTC	CSVQGGQGAGYGYTF
TRBJ1-1	NA	TRBV6-5	NA	TGTGCCAGCAGTCGCCAACAGAACACTGAAGCTTTCTTT	CASSRQQNTEAFF
TRBJ2-2	TRBD1	TRBV4-2	NA	TGTGCCAGCAGCCTCCGGGACAGGGCTGTTGCTACTCCCGCGGGCCCATATACCGGGGAGCTGTTTTTT	CASSLRDRAVATPAGPYTGELFF
TRBJ1-5	TRBD1	TRBV11-1	NA	TGTGCCAGCAGCCGACAGGGGAATCAGCCCCAGCATTTT	CASSRQGNQPQHF
TRBJ2-4	TRBD2	TRBV9	NA	TGTGCCAGCAGCGTAAGGTGGGGGGAGGGAAACATTCAGTACTTC	CASSVRWGEGNIQYF
TRBJ2-3	TRBD2	TRBV4-1	NA	TGCGCCAGCAGCCAGGTTTCTAGCGGGGGGAACACAGATACGCAGTATTTT	CASSQVSSGGNTDTQYF
TRBJ2-3	TRBD2	TRBV5-1	NA	TGCGCCAGCAGCACTAGCGGGGACAGCACAGATACGCAGTATTTT	CASSTSGDSTDTQYF
TRBJ1-3	TRBD1	TRBV23-1	NA	TGCGCCAGCAAAGTCAGGGGGTCCGGAAACACCATATATTTT	CASKVRGSGNTIYF
TRBJ1-5	NA	TRBV28	few	TGTGCCAGCAGTCCCCGGACAGATAATCAGCCCCAGCATTTT	CASSPRTDNQPQHF
TRBJ1-2	NA	TRBV18	NA	TGTGCCAGCTCACCTCAGGGTTCCGACTATGGCTACACCTTC	CASSPQGSDYGYTF
TRBJ1-5	NA	TRBV6-6	NA	TGTGCCAGTCATGAGGGGGAAAATCAGCCCCAGCATTTT	CASHEGENQPQHF
TRBJ2-3	NA	TRBV28	NA	TGTGCCACCTCCTTGGGCGCAGATACGCAGTATTTT	CATSLGADTQYF
TRBJ1-1	NA	TRBV10-3	NA	TGTGCCATCAGTCCCGCGGTGAACACTGAAGCTTTCTTT	CAISPAVNTEAFF
TRBJ1-1	NA	TRBV6-5	once	TGTGCCAGCAGTCCATCGGGACGGGGAGGAACTGAAGCTTTCTTT	CASSPSGRGGTEAFF
TRBJ2-7	NA	TRBV6-5	once	TGTGCCAGCAGTCGCCGGGACTCTTTAACGCAGTACTTC	CASSRRDSLTQYF
TRBJ2-1	TRBD2	TRBV5-6	once	TGTGCCAGCAGCTTGGCGGGGGGAACCTACAATGAGCAGTTCTTC	CASSLAGGTYNEQFF
TRBJ1-1	NA	TRBV30	NA	TGTGCGCGACTTCGCGGCACTGAAGCTTTCTTT	CARLRGTEAFF
TRBJ2-7	NA	TRBV6-5	NA	TGTGCCAGCAGCCCCGGTCGCTCCTACGAGCAGTACTTC	CASSPGRSYEQYF
TRBJ2-7	NA	TRBV10-3	NA	TGTGCCATCAGTGAGTCACAGGGTCCCTACGAGCAGTACTTC	CAISESQGPYEQYF
TRBJ2-1	NA	TRBV5-1	NA	TGCGCCAGCAGCTTGGCGGTTGACAGTGAGCAGTTCTTC	CASSLAVDSEQFF
TRBJ2-2	NA	TRBV30	NA	TGTGCCTGGAGGGGGGACTTCCCCGGGGAGCTGTTTTTT	CAWRGDFPGELFF
TRBJ2-7	NA	TRBV5-6	NA	TGTGCCAGCAGCTCGACTCGAGAGCAGTACTTC	CASSSTREQYF
TRBJ2-5	NA	TRBV7-8	NA	TGTGCCAGCAGCTTAGCCCAGGGCACCAGAACCCAGTACTTC	CASSLAQGTRTQYF
TRBJ2-3	TRBD1	TRBV28	NA	TGTGCCACTACGAGGACAGGGTCGGGCACAGATACGCAGTATTTT	CATTRTGSGTDTQYF
TRBJ2-7	NA	TRBV5-1	once	TGCGCCAGCAGCCCAGACAGGACCACCTACGAGCAGTACTTC	CASSPDRTTYEQYF
TRBJ2-7	TRBD2	TRBV19	NA	TGTGCCACCAAGAGCGGGAGCGGCTACGAGCAGTACTTC	CATKSGSGYEQYF
TRBJ1-1	TRBD1	TRBV18	NA	TGTGCCAGCTCACCGACAGGGGCTAACACTGAAGCTTTCTTT	CASSPTGANTEAFF
TRBJ2-3	TRBD2	TRBV6-1	NA	TGTGCCAGCAGTGCTGTCCTAGCGGGGGTAGATACGCAGTATTTT	CASSAVLAGVDTQYF
TRBJ2-3	NA	TRBV9	NA	TGTGCCAGCAGCCTCCAGGACAGCCGATATACGCAGTATTTT	CASSLQDSRYTQYF